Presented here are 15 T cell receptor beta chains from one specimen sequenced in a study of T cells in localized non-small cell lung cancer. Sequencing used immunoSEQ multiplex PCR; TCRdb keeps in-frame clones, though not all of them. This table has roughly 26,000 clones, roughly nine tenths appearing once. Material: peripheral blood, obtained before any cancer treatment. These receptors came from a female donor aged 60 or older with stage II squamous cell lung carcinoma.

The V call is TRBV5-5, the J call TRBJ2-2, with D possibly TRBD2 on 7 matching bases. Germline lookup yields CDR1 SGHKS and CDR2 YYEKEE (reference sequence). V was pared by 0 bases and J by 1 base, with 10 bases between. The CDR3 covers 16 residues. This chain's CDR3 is CASSLDGGRNTGELFF. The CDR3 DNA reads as TGTGCCAGCAGCTTGGACGGGGGGCGGAACACCGGGGAGCTGTTTTTT.

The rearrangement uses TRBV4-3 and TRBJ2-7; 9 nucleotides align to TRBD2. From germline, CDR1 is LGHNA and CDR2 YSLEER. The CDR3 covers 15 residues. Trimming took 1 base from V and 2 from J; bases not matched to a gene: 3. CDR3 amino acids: CASSQGSGGTYEQYF. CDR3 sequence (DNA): TGCGCCAGCAGCCAAGGGAGCGGGGGGACCTACGAGCAGTACTTC.

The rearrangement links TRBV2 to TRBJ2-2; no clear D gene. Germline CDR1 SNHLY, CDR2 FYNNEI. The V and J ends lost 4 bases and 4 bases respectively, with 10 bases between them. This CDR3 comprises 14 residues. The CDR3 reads CASSADRSTGELFF. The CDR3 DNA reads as TGTGCCAGCAGTGCTGACCGATCCACCGGGGAGCTGTTTTTT.

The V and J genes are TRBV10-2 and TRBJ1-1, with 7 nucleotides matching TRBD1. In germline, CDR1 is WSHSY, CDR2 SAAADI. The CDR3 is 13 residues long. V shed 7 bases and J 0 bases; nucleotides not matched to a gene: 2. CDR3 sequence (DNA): TGCGCCAGCACACAGGGGATGAACACTGAAGCTTTCTTT. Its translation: CASTQGMNTEAFF.

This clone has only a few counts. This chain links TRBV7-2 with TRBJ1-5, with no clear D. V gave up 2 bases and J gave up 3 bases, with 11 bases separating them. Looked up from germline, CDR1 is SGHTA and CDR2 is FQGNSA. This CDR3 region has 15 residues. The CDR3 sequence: CASSLPPEPNQPQHF. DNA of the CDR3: TGTGCCAGCAGCTTACCTCCAGAACCCAATCAGCCCCAGCATTTT.

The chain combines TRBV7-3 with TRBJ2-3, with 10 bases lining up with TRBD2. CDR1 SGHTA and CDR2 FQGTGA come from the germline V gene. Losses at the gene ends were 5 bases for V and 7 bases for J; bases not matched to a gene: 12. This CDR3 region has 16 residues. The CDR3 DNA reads TGTGCCAGCAGCCCAAAAAGCGGGGGGGCTGAAAATACGCAGTATTTT. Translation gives CASSPKSGGAENTQYF.

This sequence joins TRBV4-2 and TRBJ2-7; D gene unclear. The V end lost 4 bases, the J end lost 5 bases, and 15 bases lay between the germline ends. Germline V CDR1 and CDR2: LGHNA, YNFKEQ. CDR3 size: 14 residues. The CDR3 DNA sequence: TGTGCCAGCAGCCCAGAGGTCGGATTCGACGAGCAGTACTTC. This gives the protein CASSPEVGFDEQYF.

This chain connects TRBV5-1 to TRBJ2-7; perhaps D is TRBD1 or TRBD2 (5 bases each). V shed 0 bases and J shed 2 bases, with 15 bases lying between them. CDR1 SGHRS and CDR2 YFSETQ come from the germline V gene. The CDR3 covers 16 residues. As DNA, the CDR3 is TGCGCCAGCAGCTTGGCTCCGGGACGGTCAACCTACGAGCAGTACTTC. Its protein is CASSLAPGRSTYEQYF.

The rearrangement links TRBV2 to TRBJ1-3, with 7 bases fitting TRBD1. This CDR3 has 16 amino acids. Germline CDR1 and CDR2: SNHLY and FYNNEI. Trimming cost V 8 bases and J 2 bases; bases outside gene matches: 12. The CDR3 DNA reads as TGTGCCAGCGGAATTAACAGGGGAGACCCTGGAAACACCATATATTTT. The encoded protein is CASGINRGDPGNTIYF.

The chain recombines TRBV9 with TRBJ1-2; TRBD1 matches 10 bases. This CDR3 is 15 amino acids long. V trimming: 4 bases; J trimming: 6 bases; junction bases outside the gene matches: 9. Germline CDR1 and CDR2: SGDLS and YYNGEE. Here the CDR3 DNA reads TGTGCCAGCAGCTTGCTGGGGACAGGGGTAAATGGCTACACCTTC. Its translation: CASSLLGTGVNGYTF.

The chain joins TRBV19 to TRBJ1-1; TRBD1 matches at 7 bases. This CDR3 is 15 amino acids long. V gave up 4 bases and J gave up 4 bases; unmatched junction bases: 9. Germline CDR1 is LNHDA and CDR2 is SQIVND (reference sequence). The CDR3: CASSNRQGQGTEAFF. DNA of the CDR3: TGTGCCAGTAGTAATCGACAGGGTCAGGGCACTGAAGCTTTCTTT.

The CDR3 DNA sequence: TGTGCCAGCAAAGGACAGGGAGCAACTAATGAAAAACTGTTTTTT. It yields the protein CASKGQGATNEKLFF. The chain recombines TRBV18 with TRBJ1-4, with TRBD1 identical over 8 bases. Germline-derived CDR1 and CDR2 are KGHSH and LQKENI. There are 15 residues in the CDR3. With 8 bases clipped from V and 0 bases from J, the junction kept 5 bases outside the gene matches.

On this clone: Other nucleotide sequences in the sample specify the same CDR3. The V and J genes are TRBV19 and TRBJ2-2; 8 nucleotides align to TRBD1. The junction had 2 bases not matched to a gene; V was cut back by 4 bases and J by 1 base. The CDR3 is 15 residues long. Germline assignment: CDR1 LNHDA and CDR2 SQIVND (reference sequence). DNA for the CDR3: TGTGCCAGTAGTACTGGACAGGGGAACACCGGGGAGCTGTTTTTT. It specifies CASSTGQGNTGELFF.

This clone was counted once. For the CDR3, the DNA is TGTGCCAGCAGCTTCTGGCTCGGGAGAGCCTCAGATACGCAGTATTTT. This encodes CASSFWLGRASDTQYF. The V gene is TRBV9, the J gene TRBJ2-3, with D possibly matching TRBD2 (6 bases). With 4 bases removed from V and 4 bases from J, the gap between germline ends came to 19 bases. The CDR3 consists of 16 residues. Germline V lookup: CDR1 SGDLS, CDR2 YYNGEE.

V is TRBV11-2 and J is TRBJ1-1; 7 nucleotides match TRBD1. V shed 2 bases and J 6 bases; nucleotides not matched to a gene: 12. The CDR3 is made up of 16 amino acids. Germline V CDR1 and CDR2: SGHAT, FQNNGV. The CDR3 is CASSLMTGSTRPEAFF. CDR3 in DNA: TGTGCCAGCAGCTTAATGACAGGGTCCACCAGGCCTGAAGCTTTCTTT.